Included here is one T cell receptor beta chain sequence, with context. Its antigen is undetermined. The data were taken from a study of chemoradiotherapy in HPV16-positive cancers. Study details: A couple of HPV16-positive patients' cells yielded candidate HPV-specific clones and common motifs. Study results and caveats: Candidate HPV-specific clones and E7-related TCR motifs grew in tumor during treatment. HPV-responsive T-cell expansion during chemoradiotherapy was linked to improved recurrence-free survival in HPV16-positive patients.

The germline CDR1 and CDR2 sequences are SGDLS and YYNGEE. Germline trimming cut 3 bases from V and 8 bases from J; bases unmatched to any gene: 13. The CDR3 loop spans 15 amino acids. Clones were read by immunoSEQ multiplex PCR, and TCRdb kept only the in-frame ones, dropping some. Of more than 2,500 clones listed, about 88% were seen once; the top ten hold 2.5% to 3.5%. The sequence was obtained from a human donor with HPV-associated anogenital cancer. This sample comprised tumor tissue, obtained from a patient who underwent chemoradiotherapy. The V and J genes are TRBV9 and TRBJ1-2; TRBD1 matches 7 bases. CDR3 amino acids: CASSAGTDFLRGYTF. The CDR3 DNA reads as TGTGCCAGCAGCGCCGGGACAGACTTCCTTCGGGGCTACACCTTC.